This T cell receptor beta chain was documented in a study of vaccination effects on CD4 cells after COVID-19. Study overall: After the second dose, samples were taken at median day 72. Overall study findings and caveats: Whether induced by infection or by vaccine, clones showed marked clonal contraction late after vaccination.

This CDR3 has 12 residues. The germline CDR1 and CDR2 sequences are SGHRS and YFSETQ. V was trimmed by 0 bases and J by 5 bases, leaving 3 bases between them. The repertoire was sequenced with immunoSEQ multiplex PCR; TCRdb's copy has only in-frame clones and lacks some. Of about 50,000 clones in the sample, about four fifths were seen once. In regard to this clone: Its specificity is not known.

Before sequencing, viral peptide pools were used by the ViraFEST assay to expand antigen-specific CD4+ T cells. Following an approximately eleven-day culture, CD4+ T cells were purified. Either the mRNA-1273 or the BNT162b2 vaccine was given to participants as two doses. Vaccine recipients had no previous SARS-CoV-2 infection; their nucleocapsid antibodies were negative. The genes are TRBV5-1 and TRBJ1-5, with D hard to call. The specimen comprised CD4+ T cells from PBMCs cultured with HCoV-OC43 spike peptides, sampled after COVID-19 vaccination. Subset indicated: HCoV-OC43 spike overlapping peptide pool stimulation. This sequence was found in a human donor who received a COVID-19 vaccine. CDR3 sequence (DNA): TGCGCCAGCAGCTTGGTTGATCAGCCCCAGCATTTT. Its translation: CASSLVDQPQHF.